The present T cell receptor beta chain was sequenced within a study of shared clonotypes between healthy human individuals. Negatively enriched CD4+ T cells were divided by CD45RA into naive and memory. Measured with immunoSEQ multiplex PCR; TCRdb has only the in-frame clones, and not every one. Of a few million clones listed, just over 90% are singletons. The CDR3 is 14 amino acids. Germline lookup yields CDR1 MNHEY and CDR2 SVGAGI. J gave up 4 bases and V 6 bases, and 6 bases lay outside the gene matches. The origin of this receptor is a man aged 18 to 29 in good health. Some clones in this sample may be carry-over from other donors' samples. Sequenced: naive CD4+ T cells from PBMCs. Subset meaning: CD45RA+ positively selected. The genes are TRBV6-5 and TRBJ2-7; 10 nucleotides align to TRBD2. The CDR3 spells CASSRLAGLYEQYF. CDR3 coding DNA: TGTGCCAGCAGCAGACTAGCGGGTCTGTACGAGCAGTACTTC.